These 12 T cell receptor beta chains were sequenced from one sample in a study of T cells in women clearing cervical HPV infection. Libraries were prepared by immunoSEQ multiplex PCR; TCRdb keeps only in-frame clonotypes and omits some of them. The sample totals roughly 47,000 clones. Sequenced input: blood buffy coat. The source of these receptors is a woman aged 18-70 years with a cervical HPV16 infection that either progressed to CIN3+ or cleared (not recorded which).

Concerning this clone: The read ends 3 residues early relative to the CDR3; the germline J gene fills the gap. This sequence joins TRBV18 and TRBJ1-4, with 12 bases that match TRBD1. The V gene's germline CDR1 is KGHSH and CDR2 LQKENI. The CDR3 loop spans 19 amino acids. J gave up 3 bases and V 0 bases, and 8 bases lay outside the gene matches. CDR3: CASSPPKPGQGASNEKLFF. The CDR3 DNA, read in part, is TGTGCCAGCTCACCACCCAAACCGGGACAGGGGGCGTCTAATGAAAAA.

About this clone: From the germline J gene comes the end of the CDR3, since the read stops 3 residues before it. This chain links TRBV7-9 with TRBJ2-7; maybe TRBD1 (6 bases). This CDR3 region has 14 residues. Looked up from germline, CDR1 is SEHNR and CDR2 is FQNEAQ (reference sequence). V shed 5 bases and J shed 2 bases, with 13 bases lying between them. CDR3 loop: CASSARDTAYEQYF. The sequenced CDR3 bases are TGTGCCAGCAGCGCCCGGGACACTGCCTACGAG.

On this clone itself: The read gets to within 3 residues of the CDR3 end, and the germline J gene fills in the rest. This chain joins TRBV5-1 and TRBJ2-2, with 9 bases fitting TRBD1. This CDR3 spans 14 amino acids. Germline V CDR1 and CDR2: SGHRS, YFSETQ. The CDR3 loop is CASSSGTGSSPLFF. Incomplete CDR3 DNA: TGCGCCAGCAGCTCCGGGACAGGGAGTTCACCG.

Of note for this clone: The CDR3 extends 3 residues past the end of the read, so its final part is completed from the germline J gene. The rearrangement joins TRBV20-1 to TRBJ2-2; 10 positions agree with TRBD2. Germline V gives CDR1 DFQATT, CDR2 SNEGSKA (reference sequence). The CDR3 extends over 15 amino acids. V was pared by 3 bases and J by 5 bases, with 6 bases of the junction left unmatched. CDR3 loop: CSASPTSGVTGELFF. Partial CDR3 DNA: TGCAGTGCTAGCCCCACTAGCGGGGTAACCGGGGAG.

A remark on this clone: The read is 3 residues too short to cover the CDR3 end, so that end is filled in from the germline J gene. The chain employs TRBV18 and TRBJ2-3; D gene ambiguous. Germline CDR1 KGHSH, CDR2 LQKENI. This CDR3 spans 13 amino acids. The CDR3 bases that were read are TGTGCCAGCTCACCGGTCGCCAGAGAGACG. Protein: CASSPVARET. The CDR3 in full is CASSPVARETQYF.

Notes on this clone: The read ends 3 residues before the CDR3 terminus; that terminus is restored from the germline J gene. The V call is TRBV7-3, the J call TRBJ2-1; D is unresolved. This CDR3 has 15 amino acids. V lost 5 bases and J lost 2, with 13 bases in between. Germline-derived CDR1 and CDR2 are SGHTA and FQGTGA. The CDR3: CASSPLDSAYNEQFF. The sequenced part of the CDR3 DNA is TGTGCCAGCAGCCCCCTCGACTCAGCCTACAATGAG.

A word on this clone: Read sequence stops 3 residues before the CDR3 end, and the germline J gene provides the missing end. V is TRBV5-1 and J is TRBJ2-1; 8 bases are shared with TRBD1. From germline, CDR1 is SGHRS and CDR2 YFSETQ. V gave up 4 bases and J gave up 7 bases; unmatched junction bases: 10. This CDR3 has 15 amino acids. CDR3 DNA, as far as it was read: TGCGCCAGCAGCGCCGGGACAGGTGGTTTAAATGAG. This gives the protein CASSAGTGGLNE. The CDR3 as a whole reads CASSAGTGGLNEQFF.

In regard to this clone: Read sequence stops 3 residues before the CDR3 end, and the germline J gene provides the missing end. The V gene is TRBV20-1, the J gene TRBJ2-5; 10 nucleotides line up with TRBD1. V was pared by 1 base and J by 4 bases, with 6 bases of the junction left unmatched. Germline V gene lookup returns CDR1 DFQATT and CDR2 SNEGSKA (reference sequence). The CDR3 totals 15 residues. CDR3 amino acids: CSARGDRDRGETQYF. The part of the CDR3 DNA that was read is TGCAGTGCTAGAGGGGACCGGGACAGGGGAGAGACC.

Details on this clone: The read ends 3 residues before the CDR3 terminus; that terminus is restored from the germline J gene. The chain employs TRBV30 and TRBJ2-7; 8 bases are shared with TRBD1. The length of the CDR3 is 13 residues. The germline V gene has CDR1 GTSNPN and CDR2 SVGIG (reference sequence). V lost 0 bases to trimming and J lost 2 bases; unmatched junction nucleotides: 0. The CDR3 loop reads CAWSVQGAYEQYF. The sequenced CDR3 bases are TGTGCCTGGAGTGTACAGGGGGCCTACGAG.

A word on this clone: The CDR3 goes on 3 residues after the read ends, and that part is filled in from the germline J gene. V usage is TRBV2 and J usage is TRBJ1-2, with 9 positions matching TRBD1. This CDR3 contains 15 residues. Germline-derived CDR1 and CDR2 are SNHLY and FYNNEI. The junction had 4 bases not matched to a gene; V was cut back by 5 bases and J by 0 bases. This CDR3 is CASSPGTGSNYGYTF. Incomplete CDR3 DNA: TGTGCCAGCAGTCCTGGGACAGGGTCTAACTATGGC.

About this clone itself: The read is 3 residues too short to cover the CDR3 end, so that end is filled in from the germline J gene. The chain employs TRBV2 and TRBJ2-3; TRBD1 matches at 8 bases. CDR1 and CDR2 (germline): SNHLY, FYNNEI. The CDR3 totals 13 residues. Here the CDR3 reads CASSGQGQETQYF. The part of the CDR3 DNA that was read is TGTGCCAGCAGCGGACAGGGCCAAGAGACG.

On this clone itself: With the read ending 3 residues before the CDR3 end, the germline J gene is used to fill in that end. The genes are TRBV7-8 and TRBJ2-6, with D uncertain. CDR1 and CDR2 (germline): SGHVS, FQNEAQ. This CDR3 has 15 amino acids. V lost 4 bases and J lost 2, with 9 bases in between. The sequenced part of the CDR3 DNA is TGTGCCAGCAGCTCAACACCCACTGGGGCCAACGTC. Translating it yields CASSSTPTGANV. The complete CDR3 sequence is CASSSTPTGANVLTF.